The rows below give T cell receptor beta chains drawn from one sample of a study of blood T cell repertoires in COVID-19. Measured with immunoSEQ multiplex PCR; TCRdb has only the in-frame clones, and not every one. The sample carries more than 300,000 clones, about nine tenths recorded once. Sequenced input: PBMCs or T cells enriched from blood (not recorded which). The receptor set was obtained from a woman in her thirties who had recovered from COVID-19. Both conserved end residues are part of each CDR3. The order of the fields is clone size, CDR3 length, V gene, J gene, D gene, CDR3 protein, CDR3 DNA. A D gene is named only where the DNA matches it firmly. Clone size is stated in some rows and not others, as once, few, many or a class when expanded.

size: .
length: 15
V: TRBV4-3
J: TRBJ1-2
D: .
CDR3: CASSQTRQSNYGYTF
DNA: TGCGCCAGCAGCCAAACCCGACAGAGTAACTATGGCTACACCTTC

size: once
length: 17
V: TRBV4-1
J: TRBJ2-7
D: TRBD2
CDR3: CASSQGQHSGTAYEQYF
DNA: TGCGCCAGCAGCCAGGGACAACATAGCGGGACGGCCTACGAGCAGTACTTC

size: .
length: 16
V: TRBV28
J: TRBJ1-5
D: TRBD1
CDR3: CASHPGTGVRNQPQHF
DNA: TGTGCCAGCCACCCCGGGACAGGGGTAAGAAATCAGCCCCAGCATTTT

size: .
length: 13
V: TRBV5-1
J: TRBJ1-1
D: .
CDR3: CASSLAAGTEAFF
DNA: TGCGCCAGCAGCTTGGCGGCAGGCACTGAAGCTTTCTTT

size: .
length: 15
V: TRBV5-6
J: TRBJ2-3
D: TRBD1
CDR3: CASSWGTGNPDTQYF
DNA: TGTGCCAGCAGCTGGGGGACAGGGAATCCAGATACGCAGTATTTT

size: .
length: 16
V: TRBV18
J: TRBJ1-1
D: TRBD1
CDR3: CASSPLGTGRPTEAFF
DNA: TGTGCCAGCTCACCACTGGGGACAGGGAGGCCCACTGAAGCTTTCTTT

size: few
length: 16
V: TRBV5-1
J: TRBJ1-3
D: .
CDR3: CASSLGGGSAGNTIYF
DNA: TGCGCCAGCAGCTTGGGGGGAGGGTCGGCTGGAAACACCATATATTTT

size: .
length: 14
V: TRBV19
J: TRBJ2-3
D: .
CDR3: CASALESATDTQYF
DNA: TGTGCCAGTGCTCTAGAGAGCGCTACAGATACGCAGTATTTT

size: .
length: 15
V: TRBV29-1
J: TRBJ1-1
D: TRBD1
CDR3: CSVVSRGSMNTEAFF
DNA: TGCAGCGTTGTAAGCAGGGGGTCAATGAACACTGAAGCTTTCTTT

size: .
length: 15
V: TRBV19
J: TRBJ1-2
D: TRBD1
CDR3: CASSPGDSGSDGYTF
DNA: TGTGCCAGTAGTCCAGGGGACAGTGGGAGCGATGGCTACACCTTC

size: once
length: 12
V: TRBV12-3/TRBV12-4
J: TRBJ1-2
D: .
CDR3: CASSFSGEGYTF
DNA: TGTGCCAGCAGTTTTTCAGGGGAAGGCTACACCTTC

size: .
length: 17
V: TRBV13
J: TRBJ1-6
D: .
CDR3: CASGLRRGGTYNSPLHF
DNA: TGTGCCAGCGGCCTCCGGAGGGGAGGGACCTATAATTCACCCCTCCACTTT

size: .
length: 17
V: TRBV7-2
J: TRBJ1-1
D: .
CDR3: CASSSLGGSTSGTEAFF
DNA: TGTGCCAGCAGCTCACTAGGGGGTTCGACTAGCGGAACTGAAGCTTTCTTT

size: .
length: 15
V: TRBV4-3
J: TRBJ2-7
D: .
CDR3: CASSQGLDPSYEQYF
DNA: TGCGCCAGCAGCCAAGGGCTAGACCCCAGCTACGAGCAGTACTTC

size: .
length: 14
V: TRBV16
J: TRBJ1-5
D: .
CDR3: CASSLGGVLQPQHF
DNA: TGTGCCAGCAGCCTCGGGGGGGTGCTTCAGCCCCAGCATTTT

size: .
length: 11
V: TRBV2
J: TRBJ1-2
D: .
CDR3: CASSGLYGYTF
DNA: TGTGCCAGCAGCGGACTGTATGGCTACACCTTC

size: .
length: 15
V: TRBV4-1
J: TRBJ1-5
D: TRBD1
CDR3: CASSLRGQVDQPQHF
DNA: TGCGCCAGCAGCCTCAGGGGGCAGGTGGATCAGCCCCAGCATTTT

size: .
length: 16
V: TRBV2
J: TRBJ1-1
D: TRBD1
CDR3: CASRVGDRARNTEAFF
DNA: TGTGCCAGCAGGGTTGGGGACAGAGCCAGGAACACTGAAGCTTTCTTT

size: .
length: 18
V: TRBV15
J: TRBJ2-6
D: TRBD2
CDR3: CATSRRLAGPSGANVLTF
DNA: TGTGCCACCAGCAGGCGACTAGCGGGGCCCTCTGGGGCCAACGTCCTGACTTTC

size: .
length: 15
V: TRBV6-5
J: TRBJ2-2
D: .
CDR3: CASSYSISGTGELFF
DNA: TGTGCCAGCAGTTATAGTATTAGCGGCACCGGGGAGCTGTTTTTT

size: once
length: 16
V: TRBV4-1
J: TRBJ2-7
D: TRBD2
CDR3: CASSQGSGGSAYEQYF
DNA: TGCGCCAGCAGCCAAGGGTCGGGCGGGAGTGCGTACGAGCAGTACTTC

size: .
length: 16
V: TRBV5-4
J: TRBJ2-1
D: TRBD2
CDR3: CASSTGTSGPYNEQFF
DNA: TGTGCCAGCAGCACTGGGACTAGCGGGCCCTACAATGAGCAGTTCTTC

size: .
length: 14
V: TRBV7-9
J: TRBJ1-1
D: .
CDR3: CASSSGVMNTEAFF
DNA: TGTGCCAGCAGCTCGGGAGTCATGAACACTGAAGCTTTCTTT

size: .
length: 14
V: TRBV15
J: TRBJ2-3
D: .
CDR3: CATSRELNTDTQYF
DNA: TGTGCCACCAGCAGAGAACTAAACACAGATACGCAGTATTTT

size: .
length: 15
V: TRBV16
J: TRBJ2-5
D: TRBD2
CDR3: CASSPDFGGRETQYF
DNA: TGTGCCAGCAGCCCGGACTTCGGGGGGAGAGAGACCCAGTACTTC

size: few
length: 15
V: TRBV27
J: TRBJ1-3
D: .
CDR3: CASRERSTGGNTIYF
DNA: TGTGCCAGCAGGGAACGCTCGACAGGTGGAAACACCATATATTTT

size: .
length: 14
V: TRBV18
J: TRBJ2-3
D: TRBD2
CDR3: CASYPSGSTDTQYF
DNA: TGTGCCAGCTACCCTAGCGGGAGCACAGATACGCAGTATTTT

size: once
length: 13
V: TRBV5-3
J: TRBJ2-3
D: .
CDR3: CARSGAAEIKQYF
DNA: TGTGCCAGAAGCGGGGCGGCAGAGATCAAGCAGTATTTT

size: .
length: 14
V: TRBV30
J: TRBJ1-5
D: .
CDR3: CAWSLGLEGQPQHF
DNA: TGTGCCTGGAGTCTCGGTCTCGAGGGACAGCCCCAGCATTTT

size: .
length: 16
V: TRBV27
J: TRBJ2-7
D: TRBD2
CDR3: CASSPVLAGGGGEQYF
DNA: TGTGCCAGCAGTCCCGTACTAGCGGGAGGTGGAGGCGAGCAGTACTTC

size: .
length: 13
V: TRBV11-2
J: TRBJ1-2
D: .
CDR3: CASSFGSPYGYTF
DNA: TGTGCCAGCAGCTTCGGGAGCCCCTATGGCTACACCTTC

size: .
length: 15
V: TRBV11-3
J: TRBJ1-1
D: .
CDR3: CASSLEGRSNTEAFF
DNA: TGTGCCAGCAGCTTAGAGGGCAGATCGAACACTGAAGCTTTCTTT

size: .
length: 16
V: TRBV10-3
J: TRBJ2-1
D: .
CDR3: CAISGWRGLTYNEQFF
DNA: TGTGCCATCAGTGGATGGCGGGGCCTTACCTACAATGAGCAGTTCTTC

size: once
length: 24
V: TRBV12-5
J: TRBJ2-7
D: TRBD2
CDR3: CASGLPPPGQGRTSGRFVTYEQYF
DNA: TGTGCTAGTGGTTTGCCCCCCCCGGGACAGGGAAGGACTAGCGGGAGGTTCGTTACCTACGAGCAGTACTTC

size: .
length: 16
V: TRBV6-5
J: TRBJ1-4
D: .
CDR3: CASSYSPGATNEKLFF
DNA: TGTGCCAGCAGTTACTCTCCGGGGGCAACTAATGAAAAACTGTTTTTT

size: .
length: 13
V: TRBV28
J: TRBJ2-1
D: .
CDR3: CASSFPREVEQFF
DNA: TGTGCCAGCAGTTTCCCCAGGGAGGTTGAGCAGTTCTTC

size: .
length: 13
V: TRBV29-1
J: TRBJ1-1
D: TRBD1
CDR3: CSGGGQIDTEAFF
DNA: TGCAGCGGGGGGGGACAGATTGACACTGAAGCTTTCTTT

size: .
length: 14
V: TRBV3-1/TRBV3-2
J: TRBJ2-3
D: TRBD1
CDR3: CASSQGDRSDTQYF
DNA: TGTGCCAGCAGCCAAGGGGACAGATCAGATACGCAGTATTTT

size: .
length: 12
V: TRBV12-3/TRBV12-4
J: TRBJ1-2
D: .
CDR3: CASSSGTIGYTF
DNA: TGTGCCAGCAGTTCGGGTACAATCGGCTACACCTTC

size: .
length: 15
V: TRBV7-6
J: TRBJ2-7
D: .
CDR3: CASSQGYGISYEQYF
DNA: TGTGCCAGCAGCCAGGGTTATGGAATCTCCTACGAGCAGTACTTC

size: once
length: 10
V: TRBV2
J: TRBJ1-1
D: .
CDR3: CASRGLEAFF
DNA: TGTGCCAGCAGGGGACTTGAAGCTTTCTTT

size: .
length: 14
V: TRBV28
J: TRBJ2-1
D: .
CDR3: CASRGYSEGNEQFF
DNA: TGTGCCAGCAGGGGATACTCGGAGGGCAATGAGCAGTTCTTC